This record looks at one T cell receptor (beta chain) sequence and its context. The antigen is undetermined. CDR3 length: 15 amino acids. Germline CDR1 reads SGHRS; CDR2 reads YFSETQ. V lost 1 base and J lost 4, with 11 bases in between. The data stem from a study of identical twins. General study results and limits: Reduced insertions were recorded for abundant cord blood beta clonotypes, with no such pattern in memory repertoires. In monozygotic twins, models underestimated the sharing of out-of-frame TCR alpha.

Through template switching, a universal primer site was introduced, and the cDNA contained unique molecular identifiers. TCRdb called the 5' RACE reads again in MiXCR, with one record for every CDR3 protein. This sample carries 400,000 to 650,000 distinct CDR3 sequences, around 20% of them seen once, and the ten largest clones take about 0.91%. These data were also reused for a study on T cells expressing NK-cell markers. As that study records: These same clonotypes (in several donors) also led the CD3+CD56-NKG2C+ fraction.

The sequenced sample consisted of CD4+ T cells sorted from blood. The rearrangement uses TRBV5-1 and TRBJ1-4; D is undetermined. This TCR came from a woman between 18 and 30 years old in good health. The CDR3 bases are TGCGCCAGCAGCTTGTGGAGTGGCGATAATGAAAAACTGTTTTTT. This codes for CASSLWSGDNEKLFF. The variable domain in full, completed from reference TRBV5-1 and TRBJ1-4, reads KAGVTQTPRYLIKTRGQQVTLSCSPISGHRSVSWYQQTPGQGLQFLFEYFSETQRNKGNFPGRFSGRQFSNSRSEMNVSTLELGDSALYLCASSLWSGDNEKLFFGSGTQLSVL.